This T cell receptor (beta chain) was sequenced for a study of T cell repertoires in cytomegalovirus infection. On the study more broadly: Matching HLA type, along with CMV infection, was indicated by public TCR beta signatures.

This clonotype has a count of ten or more. Its antigen is not identified. Each CDR3 protein is one row after TCRdb ran MiXCR on the reads. This repertoire shows some 310,000 distinct CDR3 sequences, roughly 25% found once; its top ten account for about 14%. Looked up from germline, CDR1 is SGHTA and CDR2 is FQGNSA. The CDR3 consists of 17 residues. The V end lost 0 bases, the J end lost 5 bases, and 18 bases lay between the germline ends. The origin of this receptor is a human donor in good health (CMV status not recorded). Some clones in this sample may be carry-over from other donors' samples. The chain recombines TRBV7-2 with TRBJ2-3, with D perhaps matching TRBD2 (6 bases). Sequenced here: cultured PBMCs, sampled from culture after CMV antigen stimulation. This chain's CDR3 is CASSLASGSQYGDTQYF. In DNA form, the CDR3 reads TGTGCCAGCAGCTTAGCGAGCGGGTCCCAGTATGGAGATACGCAGTATTTT.